This TCR beta chain is from a study of cytomegalovirus exposure and HLA in healthy donors. PCR involved 60 Vbeta and 13 Jbeta primers. Profiling relied on immunoSEQ multiplex PCR, and the TCRdb table lists in-frame clones only, not all of them. This sample has about 200,000 clones; approximately 83% occur once, and the top ten carry about 0.092%. These donors, healthy bone marrow donors, were studied. While unrecorded immune exposures were likely, the donors were nominally healthy when sampled. V lost 4 bases, J lost 6 bases, and 7 bases stayed unmatched. CDR1 and CDR2 from the germline V gene are SQVTM and ANQGSEA. The CDR3 has 13 residues.

This TCR came from a boy aged 2-9 years in good health and CMV-seronegative. The chain is built from TRBV29-1 and TRBJ2-7, with 9 bases lining up with TRBD1. The sample taken for sequencing was PBMCs. The CDR3 bases are TGCAGCGTTGGCACAGGGGGCCCCTCCGAGCAGTACTTC. It yields the protein CSVGTGGPSEQYF.